Listed below are T cell receptor beta chains from one sample, sequenced in a study of radiotherapy plus CTLA-4 blockade in lung cancer. Using immunoSEQ multiplex PCR, the repertoire was profiled, and TCRdb retains in-frame clones only, with some absent. This sample has about 98,000 clones; 82% occur once, and the top ten carry approximately 3.7%. The sample consisted of peripheral blood, taken from a patient treated with radiotherapy plus ipilimumab. The receptors were sampled from a human donor with non-small cell lung cancer who had a partial response to radiotherapy plus ipilimumab. The CDR3 runs from the conserved cysteine through the conserved F or W. D genes are given only for firm matches. Expanded clones get a size class; other rows say once, few or many, or leave the size out.

abundance: .; j_gene: TRBJ2-2; d_gene: .; len: 15; v_gene: TRBV27; CDR3nt: TGTGCCAGCAGTTCCAGGGGGGCGAACACCGGGGAGCTGTTTTTT; CDR3aa: CASSSRGANTGELFF
abundance: .; j_gene: TRBJ1-5; d_gene: .; len: 15; v_gene: TRBV6-1; CDR3nt: TGTGCCACCAACCTTGAGGGAGGGAGCAATCAGCCCCAGCATTTT; CDR3aa: CATNLEGGSNQPQHF
abundance: few; j_gene: TRBJ1-1; d_gene: TRBD1; len: 13; v_gene: TRBV10-2; CDR3nt: TGCGCCAGCAGAGGACAGGTCCCCACTGAAGCTTTCTTT; CDR3aa: CASRGQVPTEAFF
abundance: .; j_gene: TRBJ1-2; d_gene: .; len: 13; v_gene: TRBV10-1; CDR3nt: TGCGCCAGCAGCCCCTCTGGAGACTATGGCTACACCTTC; CDR3aa: CASSPSGDYGYTF
abundance: .; j_gene: TRBJ2-7; d_gene: .; len: 11; v_gene: TRBV2; CDR3nt: TGTGCCAGCATGACAAGAAACGAGCAGTACTTC; CDR3aa: CASMTRNEQYF
abundance: .; j_gene: TRBJ2-1; d_gene: TRBD2; len: 16; v_gene: TRBV11-2; CDR3nt: TGTGCCAGCAGCTGGCCGATAGCGGGAGCTTACAATGAGCAGTTCTTC; CDR3aa: CASSWPIAGAYNEQFF
abundance: few; j_gene: TRBJ2-2; d_gene: TRBD1; len: 16; v_gene: TRBV4-1; CDR3nt: TGCGCCAGCAGCCCGAAACAGGGGGCAGGCACCGGGGAGCTGTTTTTT; CDR3aa: CASSPKQGAGTGELFF
abundance: .; j_gene: TRBJ1-2; d_gene: .; len: 13; v_gene: TRBV4-2; CDR3nt: TGTGCCAGCAGCTTGGGCCAGTCTATTGGCTACACCTTC; CDR3aa: CASSLGQSIGYTF
abundance: few; j_gene: TRBJ1-3; d_gene: TRBD1; len: 16; v_gene: TRBV9; CDR3nt: TGTGCCAGCAGTGGGACCGGGACAGTCACTGGAAACACCATATATTTT; CDR3aa: CASSGTGTVTGNTIYF
abundance: .; j_gene: TRBJ2-7; d_gene: TRBD1; len: 14; v_gene: TRBV7-6; CDR3nt: TGTGCCAGCAGCCCCAGGACAGGGACCTACGAGCAGTACTTC; CDR3aa: CASSPRTGTYEQYF
abundance: .; j_gene: TRBJ2-4; d_gene: .; len: 14; v_gene: TRBV28; CDR3nt: TGTGCCAGCCATTCGGGGGGCGCCAAAAACATTCAGTACTTC; CDR3aa: CASHSGGAKNIQYF
abundance: .; j_gene: TRBJ2-3; d_gene: .; len: 15; v_gene: TRBV7-6; CDR3nt: TGTGCCAGCAGCTCATCTAGCGCCAGCACAGATACGCAGTATTTT; CDR3aa: CASSSSSASTDTQYF
abundance: .; j_gene: TRBJ2-6; d_gene: TRBD1; len: 17; v_gene: TRBV27; CDR3nt: TGTGCCAGCAGTTGGGACAGGGGGCTCTCTGGGGCCAACGTCCTGACTTTC; CDR3aa: CASSWDRGLSGANVLTF
abundance: .; j_gene: TRBJ2-1; d_gene: TRBD2; len: 16; v_gene: TRBV5-6; CDR3nt: TGTGCCAGCAGCCCGCCTATGAAAGCGGGGAACAATGAGCAGTTCTTC; CDR3aa: CASSPPMKAGNNEQFF
abundance: .; j_gene: TRBJ1-1; d_gene: TRBD1; len: 14; v_gene: TRBV7-9; CDR3nt: TGTGCCAGCAGCCGCCGGGACAGAGATACTGAAGCTTTCTTT; CDR3aa: CASSRRDRDTEAFF
abundance: .; j_gene: TRBJ2-1; d_gene: TRBD1; len: 16; v_gene: TRBV5-5; CDR3nt: TGTGCCAGCAGCTTCCCCGGGACAGGGAGGTTCCATGAGCAGTTCTTC; CDR3aa: CASSFPGTGRFHEQFF
abundance: .; j_gene: TRBJ1-1; d_gene: .; len: 12; v_gene: TRBV2; CDR3nt: TGTGCCAGCATATCCGCGTACACTGAAGCTTTCTTT; CDR3aa: CASISAYTEAFF
abundance: few; j_gene: TRBJ2-5; d_gene: TRBD1; len: 14; v_gene: TRBV5-1; CDR3nt: TGCGCCAGCAGCCCGGGACAGCAAAAAGAGACCCAGTACTTC; CDR3aa: CASSPGQQKETQYF
abundance: .; j_gene: TRBJ2-1; d_gene: .; len: 16; v_gene: TRBV7-9; CDR3nt: TGTGCCAGCAGCTCAACCGGGACTGAACTTTACAATGAGCAGTTCTTC; CDR3aa: CASSSTGTELYNEQFF
abundance: once; j_gene: TRBJ1-1; d_gene: TRBD1; len: 15; v_gene: TRBV30; CDR3nt: TGTGCCTGGAGTGTAACTAGGACAGGGAGGACTGAAGCTTTCTTT; CDR3aa: CAWSVTRTGRTEAFF
abundance: once; j_gene: TRBJ2-2; d_gene: TRBD1; len: 16; v_gene: TRBV28; CDR3nt: TGTGCCAGCAGTTCACCGGGACAGATGAACACCGGGGAGCTGTTTTTT; CDR3aa: CASSSPGQMNTGELFF
abundance: .; j_gene: TRBJ2-3; d_gene: .; len: 15; v_gene: TRBV7-3; CDR3nt: TGTGCCAGCAGCTTAGGCGGGACTCCGTCGGATACGCAGTATTTT; CDR3aa: CASSLGGTPSDTQYF
abundance: .; j_gene: TRBJ2-7; d_gene: TRBD1; len: 16; v_gene: TRBV18; CDR3nt: TGTGCCAGCTCATCAAACGGACAGGGGGGAAACTACGAGCAGTACTTC; CDR3aa: CASSSNGQGGNYEQYF
abundance: .; j_gene: TRBJ1-4; d_gene: TRBD1; len: 14; v_gene: TRBV2; CDR3nt: TGTGCCAGCAGAAGACAGGGGGCTTTTGAAAAACTGTTTTTT; CDR3aa: CASRRQGAFEKLFF
abundance: .; j_gene: TRBJ2-3; d_gene: .; len: 15; v_gene: TRBV9; CDR3nt: TGTGCCAGCAGCCCACGTTTTAGCGGTCTTGATACGCAGTATTTT; CDR3aa: CASSPRFSGLDTQYF
abundance: .; j_gene: TRBJ1-2; d_gene: .; len: 13; v_gene: TRBV7-2; CDR3nt: TGTGCCAGCAGCTTACCGGGAACCTATGGCTACACCTTC; CDR3aa: CASSLPGTYGYTF
abundance: .; j_gene: TRBJ1-4; d_gene: .; len: 13; v_gene: TRBV28; CDR3nt: TGTGCCAGCAGTTTAAACCAGGGTCGGAAACTGTTTTTT; CDR3aa: CASSLNQGRKLFF
abundance: .; j_gene: TRBJ2-3; d_gene: .; len: 12; v_gene: TRBV28; CDR3nt: TGTGCCAGCAGGCAGGACACAGATACGCAGTATTTT; CDR3aa: CASRQDTDTQYF
abundance: few; j_gene: TRBJ2-5; d_gene: TRBD2; len: 18; v_gene: TRBV11-2; CDR3nt: TGTGCCAGCAGCCCAGGCTTTCTAGCGGGAGGTGGAGGGGAGACCCAGTACTTC; CDR3aa: CASSPGFLAGGGGETQYF
abundance: .; j_gene: TRBJ2-1; d_gene: TRBD2; len: 16; v_gene: TRBV29-1; CDR3nt: TGCAGCGTTGAGGGGGGACTAGCGGGAGGGCCAGGTGAGCAGTTCTTC; CDR3aa: CSVEGGLAGGPGEQFF
abundance: .; j_gene: TRBJ2-3; d_gene: TRBD2; len: 16; v_gene: TRBV19; CDR3nt: TGTGCCAGCTCTAGCGGGAGGGCCCTGGGGACAGATACGCAGTATTTT; CDR3aa: CASSSGRALGTDTQYF
abundance: .; j_gene: TRBJ1-4; d_gene: .; len: 15; v_gene: TRBV6-1; CDR3nt: TGTGCCAGCAGTGAAGTGGAGGGAATTGGGGAAAAACTGTTTTTT; CDR3aa: CASSEVEGIGEKLFF
abundance: .; j_gene: TRBJ2-1; d_gene: TRBD2; len: 16; v_gene: TRBV28; CDR3nt: TGTGCCAGCAGTGCACTTCTAGCGGGGGGACAGAATGAGCAGTTCTTC; CDR3aa: CASSALLAGGQNEQFF
abundance: .; j_gene: TRBJ1-5; d_gene: TRBD1; len: 18; v_gene: TRBV27; CDR3nt: TGTGCCAGCAGTTTATCAGGGAGGCGACAGGGGGAAACTCAGCCCCAGCATTTT; CDR3aa: CASSLSGRRQGETQPQHF
abundance: .; j_gene: TRBJ1-5; d_gene: .; len: 14; v_gene: TRBV5-5; CDR3nt: TGTGCCAGCAGCGAGATAGGGGGCAATCAGCCCCAGCATTTT; CDR3aa: CASSEIGGNQPQHF
abundance: .; j_gene: TRBJ2-1; d_gene: .; len: 17; v_gene: TRBV10-3; CDR3nt: TGTGCCATCAGTAATGAGGGAGCCTCGAGCTCCTACAATGAGCAGTTCTTC; CDR3aa: CAISNEGASSSYNEQFF
abundance: .; j_gene: TRBJ1-5; d_gene: .; len: 14; v_gene: TRBV6-6; CDR3nt: TGTGCCAGCAGTGCCTCCCAGGAAAATCAGCCCCAGCATTTT; CDR3aa: CASSASQENQPQHF
abundance: .; j_gene: TRBJ2-5; d_gene: TRBD1; len: 16; v_gene: TRBV10-3; CDR3nt: TGTGCCATCAGTGGAGGAGGGACAGGGGGGACGGAGACCCAGTACTTC; CDR3aa: CAISGGGTGGTETQYF
abundance: .; j_gene: TRBJ1-2; d_gene: .; len: 13; v_gene: TRBV6-1; CDR3nt: TGTGCCGGATACAGGGCGACGGAGATGAGCTACACCTTC; CDR3aa: CAGYRATEMSYTF
abundance: .; j_gene: TRBJ2-5; d_gene: TRBD2; len: 14; v_gene: TRBV9; CDR3nt: TGTGCCAGCAGCGCCGGGACTAGCGGGGAGACCCAGTACTTC; CDR3aa: CASSAGTSGETQYF
abundance: .; j_gene: TRBJ2-5; d_gene: .; len: 14; v_gene: TRBV7-9; CDR3nt: TGTGCCAGCAGCTATAGACAGCCCCAAGAGACCCAGTACTTC; CDR3aa: CASSYRQPQETQYF
abundance: .; j_gene: TRBJ1-5; d_gene: .; len: 13; v_gene: TRBV6-6; CDR3nt: TGTGCCAGCAGTAATGGACAGCTACAGCCCCAGCATTTT; CDR3aa: CASSNGQLQPQHF
abundance: .; j_gene: TRBJ1-4; d_gene: .; len: 13; v_gene: TRBV29-1; CDR3nt: TGCAGCGTTGCGGTGGGAGCTAATGAAAAACTGTTTTTT; CDR3aa: CSVAVGANEKLFF
abundance: .; j_gene: TRBJ2-2; d_gene: .; len: 15; v_gene: TRBV27; CDR3nt: TGTGCCAGCAGTTTATCGGGGAGGAACACCGGGGAGCTGTTTTTT; CDR3aa: CASSLSGRNTGELFF
abundance: .; j_gene: TRBJ2-1; d_gene: TRBD2; len: 17; v_gene: TRBV4-1; CDR3nt: TGCGCCAGCAGCCAAGATAGGACTAGCGGGAGAGCCAATGAGCAGTTCTTC; CDR3aa: CASSQDRTSGRANEQFF
abundance: .; j_gene: TRBJ2-7; d_gene: TRBD2; len: 15; v_gene: TRBV18; CDR3nt: TGTGCCAGCTCACCAGTGACTAGCGGGACTGGGGAGCAGTACTTC; CDR3aa: CASSPVTSGTGEQYF
abundance: .; j_gene: TRBJ2-6; d_gene: .; len: 15; v_gene: TRBV28; CDR3nt: TGTGCCAGCAGTTTGAACGGAGCTGGGGCCAACGTCCTGACTTTC; CDR3aa: CASSLNGAGANVLTF
abundance: .; j_gene: TRBJ2-5; d_gene: .; len: 14; v_gene: TRBV5-4; CDR3nt: TGTGCCAGCAGCTTGGGCAGGTCCCAAGAGACCCAGTACTTC; CDR3aa: CASSLGRSQETQYF
abundance: few; j_gene: TRBJ1-2; d_gene: .; len: 13; v_gene: TRBV27; CDR3nt: TGTGCCAGCAGTTTCAGGGCATCCTATGGCTACACCTTC; CDR3aa: CASSFRASYGYTF
abundance: .; j_gene: TRBJ2-5; d_gene: TRBD1; len: 18; v_gene: TRBV19; CDR3nt: TGTGCCAGTAGTATAGGAGGTCAGGGGCAGGGGGCGCGGAAGACCCAGTACTTC; CDR3aa: CASSIGGQGQGARKTQYF
abundance: .; j_gene: TRBJ1-1; d_gene: .; len: 14; v_gene: TRBV18; CDR3nt: TGTGCCAGCTCACCTCCAGGGGTTGACACTGAAGCTTTCTTT; CDR3aa: CASSPPGVDTEAFF
abundance: .; j_gene: TRBJ1-5; d_gene: TRBD1; len: 15; v_gene: TRBV5-1; CDR3nt: TGCGCCAGCAGCTTGGAAGGACAGGGAGGTCAGCCCCAGCATTTT; CDR3aa: CASSLEGQGGQPQHF
abundance: once; j_gene: TRBJ1-2; d_gene: TRBD1; len: 14; v_gene: TRBV5-1; CDR3nt: TGCGCCAGCAGCGGATGGACAGGGGAATATGGCTACACCTTC; CDR3aa: CASSGWTGEYGYTF
abundance: .; j_gene: TRBJ2-2; d_gene: .; len: 14; v_gene: TRBV19; CDR3nt: TGTGCCAGTATAGGCAGGGCCGACACCGGGGAGCTGTTTTTT; CDR3aa: CASIGRADTGELFF
abundance: .; j_gene: TRBJ1-3; d_gene: .; len: 14; v_gene: TRBV5-4; CDR3nt: TGTGCCAGCAGCTTGTCCAGGGTTGAAAACACCATATATTTT; CDR3aa: CASSLSRVENTIYF
abundance: .; j_gene: TRBJ1-5; d_gene: TRBD1; len: 20; v_gene: TRBV4-1; CDR3nt: TGCGCCAGCAGCCAAGATCCCCGGGACAGGGGCGTATATAGCAATCAGCCCCAGCATTTT; CDR3aa: CASSQDPRDRGVYSNQPQHF
abundance: once; j_gene: TRBJ1-4; d_gene: .; len: 16; v_gene: TRBV6-1; CDR3nt: TGTGCCAGCAGTGAACCGGTGAGGGCAACTAATGAAAAACTGTTTTTT; CDR3aa: CASSEPVRATNEKLFF
abundance: .; j_gene: TRBJ2-2; d_gene: TRBD2; len: 15; v_gene: TRBV2; CDR3nt: TGTGCCAGCAGTGCGTCTAGCGGGGTCACCGGGGAGCTGTTTTTT; CDR3aa: CASSASSGVTGELFF
abundance: .; j_gene: TRBJ2-1; d_gene: TRBD2; len: 14; v_gene: TRBV2; CDR3nt: TGTGCCAGGAGACTAGCGGGGATCTACAATGAGCAGTTCTTC; CDR3aa: CARRLAGIYNEQFF